This TCR beta chain derives from a study of T-cell reconstitution after alpha-beta-depleted transplantation in children. This clonotype was seen many times. The antigen is not known. The TCRbeta library was prepared with unique molecular identifiers. MiXCR, run by TCRdb on the PCR reads, gives a single entry per CDR3 protein. The sample contains approximately 300,000 distinct CDR3 sequences, around 7.3% of which appear only once. General study points: Newly generated T cells supplied most T-cell counts and diversity one year post-transplant.

V was shortened by 5 bases and J by 1 base, with 15 bases between the two germline ends. Germline V gene data show CDR1 as SGHTA and CDR2 as FQGNSA. This CDR3 region has 15 residues. The gene calls are TRBV7-2 and TRBJ2-7, with TRBD2 as a possible D gene (5 bases). Sample: peripheral blood, taken 360 days after TCRalphabeta/CD19-depleted stem cell transplant. This TCR derives from a female patient aged 2-9 years who had a stem cell transplant for Fanconi anemia, so the T cells may come from the graft donor. The CDR3 bases are TGTGCCAGCAGCCCCTACCCGGGGAGTTCCTACGAGCAGTACTTC. Translating it yields CASSPYPGSSYEQYF.